This T cell receptor (beta chain) comes out of a study of response to subunit inactivated influenza vaccine. To note about this clonotype: What it binds is unknown.

The CDR3 is made up of 14 amino acids. Looked up from germline, CDR1 is SGHRS and CDR2 is YFSETQ. The V gene lost 0 bases and the J gene lost 6 bases, with 13 bases spanning the gap. In TCRdb, the RT-PCR reads were re-called with MiXCR into one record per CDR3 protein. The profile covers under 950,000 distinct CDR3 sequences, with about 20% appearing a single time and about 9.4% taken by the ten largest. General study points: Few new T cells, the authors suggested, are recruited by each seasonal influenza vaccination.

The chain carries TRBV5-1 and TRBJ2-7; D assignment may be TRBD1 or TRBD2 (5 bases each). The receptor was derived from a man between 45 and 60 years old who received an inactivated influenza vaccine. This sample comprised PBMCs from blood, obtained 4 to 6 days after vaccination. The CDR3: CASSLAQTGLEQYF. DNA for the CDR3: TGCGCCAGCAGCTTGGCCCAAACGGGGCTCGAGCAGTACTTC.